This T cell receptor (beta chain) was sequenced during a study of identical twins. The donors were all healthy and Caucasian. The CDR3 is 14 amino acids. The germline V and J ends were trimmed by 0 bases and 6 bases, with 11 bases remaining between them. In germline, CDR1 is SEHNR, CDR2 FQNEAQ (reference sequence). TCRdb recomputed calls from the 5' RACE reads with MiXCR, one row per CDR3 protein. The table has 420,000 or so distinct CDR3 sequences, around 20% seen once. General study points: Abundant cord blood beta clonotypes carried fewer insertions; memory repertoires showed none. Within twin pairs, the out-of-frame alpha sequences they shared showed excess low generation probability. Twin sharing of out-of-frame TCR alpha was underestimated by models in monozygotic pairs.

This clonotype appeared many times. The antigen remains undetermined. This chain joins TRBV7-9 and TRBJ1-2; D may be TRBD1 (5 bases). Sequencing used naive T cells sorted from blood. This TCR was sampled from a man between 50 and 59 years old in good health. The CDR3 protein is CASSLAGGGDGYTF. For the CDR3, the DNA is TGTGCCAGCAGCTTAGCCGGAGGAGGGGATGGCTACACCTTC.